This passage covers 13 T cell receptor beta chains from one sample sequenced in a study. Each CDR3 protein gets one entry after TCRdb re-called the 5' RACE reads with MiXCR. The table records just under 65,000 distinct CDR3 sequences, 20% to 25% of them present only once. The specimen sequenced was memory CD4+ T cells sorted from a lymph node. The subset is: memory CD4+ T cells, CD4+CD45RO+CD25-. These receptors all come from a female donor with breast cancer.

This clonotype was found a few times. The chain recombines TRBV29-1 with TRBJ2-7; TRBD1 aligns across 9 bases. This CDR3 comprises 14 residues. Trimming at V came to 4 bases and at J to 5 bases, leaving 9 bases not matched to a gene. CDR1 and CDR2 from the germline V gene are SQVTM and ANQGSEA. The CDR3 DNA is TGCAGCGTTGTCCCCGGGACAGGGATAAACGAGCAGTACTTC. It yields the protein CSVVPGTGINEQYF.

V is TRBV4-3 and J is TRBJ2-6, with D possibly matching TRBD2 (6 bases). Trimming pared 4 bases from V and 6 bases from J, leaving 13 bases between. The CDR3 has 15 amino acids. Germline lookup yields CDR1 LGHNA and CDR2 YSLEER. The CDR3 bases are TGCGCCAGCAGCCGAGTGGGGCGGGAGGCCAACGTCCTGACTTTC. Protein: CASSRVGREANVLTF.

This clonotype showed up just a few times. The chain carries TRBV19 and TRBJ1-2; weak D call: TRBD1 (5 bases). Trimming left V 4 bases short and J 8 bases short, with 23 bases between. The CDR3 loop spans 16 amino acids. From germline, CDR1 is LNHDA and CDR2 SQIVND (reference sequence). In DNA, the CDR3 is TGTGCCAGTAGTAATAAGGGGAACAGCGGCGTTATGGGCTACACCTTC. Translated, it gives CASSNKGNSGVMGYTF.

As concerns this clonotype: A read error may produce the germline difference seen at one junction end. CDR3 region: CASSPGQAGSYGCTF. CDR3 sequence (DNA): TGCGCCAGCAGCCCAGGACAGGCGGGAAGCTATGGCTGCACCTTC. The chain has TRBV5-1 and TRBJ1-2; 7 positions match TRBD1. This CDR3 contains 15 residues. In germline, CDR1 is SGHRS, CDR2 YFSETQ.

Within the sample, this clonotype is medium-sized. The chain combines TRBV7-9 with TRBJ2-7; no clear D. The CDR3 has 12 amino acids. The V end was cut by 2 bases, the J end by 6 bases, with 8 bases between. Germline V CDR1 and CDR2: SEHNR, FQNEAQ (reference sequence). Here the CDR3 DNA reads TGTGCCAGCAGCTTAAACCCCGGCGAGCAGTACTTC. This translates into CASSLNPGEQYF.

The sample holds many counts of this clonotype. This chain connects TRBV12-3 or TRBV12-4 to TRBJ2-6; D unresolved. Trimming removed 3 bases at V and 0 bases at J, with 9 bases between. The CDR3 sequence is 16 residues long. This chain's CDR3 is CASSLRAISGANVLTF. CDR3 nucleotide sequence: TGTGCCAGCAGTTTGAGAGCTATCTCTGGGGCCAACGTCCTGACTTTC.

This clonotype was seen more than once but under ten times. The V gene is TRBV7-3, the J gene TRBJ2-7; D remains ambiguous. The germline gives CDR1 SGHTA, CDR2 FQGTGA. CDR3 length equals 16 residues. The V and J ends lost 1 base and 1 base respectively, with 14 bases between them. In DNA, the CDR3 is TGTGCCAGCAGCTTAAGTCCGATCGGCGGTTCCTACGAGCAGTACTTC. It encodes CASSLSPIGGSYEQYF.

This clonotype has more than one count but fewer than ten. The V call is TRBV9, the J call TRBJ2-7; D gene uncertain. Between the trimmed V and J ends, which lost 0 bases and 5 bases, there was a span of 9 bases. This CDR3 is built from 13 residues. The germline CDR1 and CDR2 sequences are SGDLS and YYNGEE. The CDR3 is CASSVAVWDEQYF. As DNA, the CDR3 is TGTGCCAGCAGCGTAGCTGTGTGGGACGAGCAGTACTTC.

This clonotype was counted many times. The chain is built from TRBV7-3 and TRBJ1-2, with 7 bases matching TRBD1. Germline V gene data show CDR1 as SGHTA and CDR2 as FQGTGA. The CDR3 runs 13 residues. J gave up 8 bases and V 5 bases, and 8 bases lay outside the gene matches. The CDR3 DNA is TGTGCCAGCAGCCATTCTGACAGGGAGGGCTACACCTTC. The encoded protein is CASSHSDREGYTF.

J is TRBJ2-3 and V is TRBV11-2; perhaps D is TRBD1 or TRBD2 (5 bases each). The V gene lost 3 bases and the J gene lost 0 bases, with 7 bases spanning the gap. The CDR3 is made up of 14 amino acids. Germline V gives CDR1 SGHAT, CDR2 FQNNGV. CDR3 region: CASSFGTSTDTQYF. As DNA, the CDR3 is TGTGCCAGCAGCTTTGGGACGAGCACAGATACGCAGTATTTT.

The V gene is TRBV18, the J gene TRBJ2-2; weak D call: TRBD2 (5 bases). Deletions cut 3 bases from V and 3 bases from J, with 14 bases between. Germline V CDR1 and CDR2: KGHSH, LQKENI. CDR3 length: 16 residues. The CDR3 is CASSPLSSGDTGELFF. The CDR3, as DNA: TGTGCCAGCTCACCTCTCTCCAGCGGAGACACCGGGGAGCTGTTTTTT.

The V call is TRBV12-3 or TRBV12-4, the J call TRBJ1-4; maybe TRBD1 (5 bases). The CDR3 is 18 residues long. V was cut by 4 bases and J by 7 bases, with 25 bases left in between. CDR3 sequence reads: CASSSPGTSYRGGEKLFF. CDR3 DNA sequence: TGTGCCAGCAGTTCCCCCGGGACTTCTTACCGGGGGGGTGAAAAACTGTTTTTT.

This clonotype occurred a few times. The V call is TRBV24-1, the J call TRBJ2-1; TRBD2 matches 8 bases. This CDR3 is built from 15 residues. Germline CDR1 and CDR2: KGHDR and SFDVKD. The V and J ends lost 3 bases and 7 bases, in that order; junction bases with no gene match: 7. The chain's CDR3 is CATSDEASGRNEQFF. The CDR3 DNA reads TGTGCCACCAGTGATGAGGCCAGCGGGAGAAATGAGCAGTTCTTC.